The TCR beta chain described here comes from a study of blood T cell repertoires in COVID-19. V lost 1 base and J 4 bases, leaving 16 bases between the germline ends. The CDR3 has 16 residues. From germline, CDR1 is WSHSY and CDR2 SAAADI. Measured with immunoSEQ multiplex PCR; TCRdb has only the in-frame clones, and not every one. The sample lists roughly 280,000 clones; less than 90% were seen once. The source material was peripheral blood. The sequence was obtained from a man aged 60 to 69 with acute or convalescent COVID-19. This chain joins TRBV10-2 and TRBJ1-1; the D gene is possibly TRBD1 (5 bases). CDR3 DNA sequence: TGCGCCAGCAGTGAGTGGCCCGCGGGGGGAACCACTGAAGCTTTCTTT. This codes for CASSEWPAGGTTEAFF.